The 32 T cell receptor beta chains reported below all come from one sample, sequenced in a study of cytomegalovirus exposure and HLA in healthy donors. With 60 Vbeta and 13 Jbeta primers, the PCR was carried out. The protocol was immunoSEQ multiplex PCR, while the TCRdb copy is restricted to in-frame clones and leaves out a portion. The table shows 90,000 or so clones, with 60% to 80% occurring only once. Sequencing was performed on PBMCs. The receptors derive from a boy aged 5-17 years in good health and CMV-seronegative.

This clone was seen once. The rearrangement uses TRBV18 and TRBJ2-5; the D gene is possibly TRBD2 (6 bases). V shed 2 bases and J shed 4 bases, with 8 bases lying between them. The germline V gene has CDR1 KGHSH and CDR2 LQKENI. The CDR3 loop spans 13 amino acids. The CDR3 spells CASSPMGGETQYF. CDR3 nucleotides: TGTGCCAGCTCACCAATGGGGGGAGAGACCCAGTACTTC. The full variable domain, in which reference TRBV18 and TRBJ2-5 provide the parts outside the CDR3, is NAGVMQNPRHLVRRRGQEARLRCSPMKGHSHVYWYRQLPEEGLKFMVYLQKENIIDESGMPKERFSAEFPKEGPSILRIQQVVRGDSAAYFCASSPMGGETQYFGPGTRLLVL.

V gene TRBV19 combines with J gene TRBJ1-1, with D maybe TRBD1 (5 bases). The CDR3 is 13 residues long. Trimming shortened V by 3 bases and J by 3 bases, and 8 bases separated the two germline ends. Germline V gives CDR1 LNHDA, CDR2 SQIVND (reference sequence). Written as DNA, the CDR3 is TGTGCCAGTAGTATCTTCAGGGACACTGAAGCTTTCTTT. This sequence encodes CASSIFRDTEAFF.

This sequence joins TRBV9 and TRBJ1-3; D is unresolved. Germline assignment: CDR1 SGDLS and CDR2 YYNGEE. V dropped 4 bases and J dropped 3 bases, with 5 bases sitting between them. The CDR3 consists of 12 residues. CDR3 region: CASSPGGNTIYF. CDR3 bases: TGTGCCAGCAGCCCGGGTGGAAACACCATATATTTT.

The rearrangement links TRBV7-9 to TRBJ1-5, with 8 nucleotides matching TRBD1. The V and J ends lost 3 bases and 7 bases, in that order; junction bases with no gene match: 11. This CDR3 has 16 residues. Looked up from germline, CDR1 is SEHNR and CDR2 is FQNEAQ (reference sequence). The DNA of the CDR3 is TGTGCCAGCAGCTTCGGACAGGGTACAATGGGACAGCCCCAGCATTTT. Protein: CASSFGQGTMGQPQHF.

This clone was counted between two and nine times. The chain has TRBV5-6 and TRBJ2-1; a weak D match, TRBD1 (6 bases). CDR1 and CDR2 (germline): SGHDT, YYEEEE. The CDR3 contains 12 residues. Deletions cut 4 bases from V and 9 bases from J, with 11 bases between. CDR3 sequence reads: CASSRTVGEQFF. The CDR3 region has the DNA TGTGCCAGCAGCCGGACAGTCGGTGAGCAGTTCTTC. Complete variable domain (other parts from reference TRBV5-6 and TRBJ2-1): DAGVTQSPTHLIKTRGQQVTLRCSPKSGHDTVSWYQQALGQGPQFIFQYYEEEERQRGNFPDRFSGHQFPNYSSELNVNALLLGDSALYLCASSRTVGEQFFGPGTRLTVL.

The chain employs TRBV30 and TRBJ1-1; D is undetermined. The ends were cut back, 0 bases at V and 10 bases at J, with 15 bases in the middle. Germline-derived CDR1 and CDR2 are GTSNPN and SVGIG (reference sequence). The CDR3 has 13 residues. The CDR3 bases are TGTGCCTGGAGTGTAGTTAGGAGTTCAGTAGCTTTCTTT. This codes for CAWSVVRSSVAFF.

The chain uses TRBV30 and TRBJ2-7, with 9 bases fitting TRBD1. The CDR3 contains 15 residues. V was clipped by 0 bases and J by 7 bases; unmatched bases: 10. Germline loops: CDR1 GTSNPN, CDR2 SVGIG (reference sequence). In nucleotides, the CDR3 is TGTGCCTGGAGTGTATATGGGACAGGGTCCATTGAGCAGTACTTC. The encoded protein is CAWSVYGTGSIEQYF.

This chain links TRBV30 with TRBJ2-7, with TRBD2 matching over 12 bases. The CDR3 totals 14 residues. The germline CDR1 and CDR2 sequences are GTSNPN and SVGIG (reference sequence). The V segment lost 5 bases and the J segment 4 bases; nucleotides outside the gene matches: 6. CDR3 amino acids: CAWESGTSGYEQYF. In DNA form, the CDR3 reads TGTGCCTGGGAGTCCGGGACTAGCGGGTACGAGCAGTACTTC. The full variable domain, in which reference TRBV30 and TRBJ2-7 provide the parts outside the CDR3, is SQTIHQWPATLVQPVGSPLSLECTVEGTSNPNLYWYRQAAGRGLQLLFYSVGIGQISSEVPQNLSASRPQDRQFILSSKKLLLSDSGFYLCAWESGTSGYEQYFGPGTRLTVT.

The chain employs TRBV27 and TRBJ2-2; 16 bases match TRBD2. The length of the CDR3 is 20 residues. Per the germline V gene, CDR1 is MNHEY and CDR2 is SMNVEV (reference sequence). Trimming took 3 bases from V and 0 from J; bases not matched to a gene: 7. The chain's CDR3 is CASSFPAGLAGGPNTGELFF. DNA for the CDR3: TGTGCCAGCAGTTTTCCCGCGGGACTAGCGGGGGGGCCGAACACCGGGGAGCTGTTTTTT.

The chain links TRBV6-4 to TRBJ2-2; the match to TRBD2 covers 12 bases. V was clipped by 3 bases and J by 6 bases; unmatched bases: 2. CDR1 is MRHNA, CDR2 SNTAGT, per germline. CDR3 length: 15 amino acids. For the CDR3, the DNA is TGTGCCAGCAGTGAGACTAGCGGGGGCCCCGGGGAGCTGTTTTTT. Amino acid sequence: CASSETSGGPGELFF.

This chain connects TRBV6-4 to TRBJ2-7; 9 bases align to TRBD1. The CDR3 is 14 residues long. The J segment lost 0 bases and the V segment lost 6 bases, leaving 3 bases of the junction unmatched. Germline CDR1 is MRHNA and CDR2 is SNTAGT. As DNA, the CDR3 is TGTGCCAGCAGACCGGGACAGGGCTCCTACGAGCAGTACTTC. Amino acids: CASRPGQGSYEQYF.

There are a few counts of this clone. The rearrangement uses TRBV4-1 and TRBJ1-5; no clear D gene. This CDR3 comprises 14 residues. Germline V gene sequence: CDR1 MGHRA, CDR2 YSYEKL. V dropped 1 base and J dropped 4 bases, with 8 bases sitting between them. Here the CDR3 reads CASSQVSVNQPQHF. In DNA form, the CDR3 reads TGCGCCAGCAGCCAAGTATCGGTTAATCAGCCCCAGCATTTT.

The J gene is TRBJ2-5, the V gene TRBV4-3; D possibly corresponds to TRBD2 (5 bases). The V end was cut by 2 bases, the J end by 5 bases, with 15 bases between. Germline V gives CDR1 LGHNA, CDR2 YSLEER. This CDR3 comprises 15 residues. CDR3: CASSQFRRTLETQYF. In DNA, the CDR3 is TGCGCCAGCAGCCAATTCCGTCGGACTCTGGAGACCCAGTACTTC.

The rearrangement uses TRBV4-2 and TRBJ2-5, with a tentative D call TRBD2 (6 bases). V dropped 1 base and J dropped 0 bases, with 9 bases sitting between them. The CDR3 consists of 15 residues. The germline gives CDR1 LGHNA, CDR2 YNFKEQ. CDR3 in amino acids: CASSQGGVDQETQYF. For the CDR3, the DNA is TGTGCCAGCAGCCAAGGCGGGGTAGACCAAGAGACCCAGTACTTC.

This rearrangement joins TRBV10-1 to TRBJ1-2; 7 bases align to TRBD1. The CDR3 runs to 13 residues. The germline V gene encodes CDR1 WNHNN and CDR2 SYGVQD (reference sequence). Trimming at V came to 10 bases and at J to 0 bases, leaving 5 bases not matched to a gene. CDR3 nucleotide sequence: TGCGCCAACCGGGACAGTTCTAACTATGGCTACACCTTC. Translation gives CANRDSSNYGYTF.

Remarks on this clone: The junction differs from germline at one of its ends, possibly a read error. The chain joins TRBV7-3 to TRBJ1-2; 7 bases map to TRBD1. This CDR3 region has 14 residues. Germline assignment: CDR1 SGHTA and CDR2 FQGTGA. In nucleotides, the CDR3 is TGTGCCAGCAGCCCGGGGACAGCTAACCATGGCTACACCTTC. It translates to CASSPGTANHGYTF.

This rearrangement joins TRBV6-5 to TRBJ1-3; TRBD1 matches at 8 bases. Germline assignment: CDR1 MNHEY and CDR2 SVGAGI. V lost 6 bases, J lost 4 bases, and 8 bases stayed unmatched. This CDR3 comprises 15 residues. The CDR3 loop reads CASSPPGGNGNTIYF. DNA of the CDR3: TGTGCCAGCAGCCCACCAGGGGGCAACGGAAACACCATATATTTT.

The CDR3 reads CASSEGQYSNQPQHF. CDR3 nucleotides: TGTGCCAGCAGTGAGGGCCAATATAGCAATCAGCCCCAGCATTTT. This chain uses TRBV6-1 with TRBJ1-5; D unresolved. The CDR3 has 15 residues. The V end was cut by 3 bases, the J end by 0 bases, with 9 bases between. The germline CDR1 and CDR2 sequences are MNHNS and SASEGT.

This chain links TRBV6-5 with TRBJ2-5; D perhaps matches TRBD2 (6 bases). This CDR3 spans 15 amino acids. CDR1 is MNHEY and CDR2 is SVGAGI in the germline V gene. Between the trimmed V and J ends, which lost 5 bases and 3 bases, there was a span of 16 bases. CDR3 sequence (DNA): TGTGCCAGCAGTCACCCCCCGGGGGAGGAAGAGACCCAGTACTTC. Encoded protein: CASSHPPGEEETQYF.

The chain uses TRBV7-2 and TRBJ2-7; possible D gene TRBD2, 5 bases. V lost 6 bases, J lost 4 bases, and 13 bases lay in between. Germline V gene sequence: CDR1 SGHTA, CDR2 FQGNSA. The CDR3 length is 13 residues. The CDR3 reads CASSGLRPYEQYF. For the CDR3, the DNA is TGTGCCAGCAGTGGACTTAGACCTTACGAGCAGTACTTC.

This chain joins TRBV27 and TRBJ1-5; 7 bases are shared with TRBD1. The ends lost 5 bases at V and 7 bases at J; junction bases unmatched: 5. Looked up from germline, CDR1 is MNHEY and CDR2 is SMNVEV (reference sequence). The CDR3 contains 13 residues. Here the CDR3 DNA reads TGTGCCAGCAGTCCGACAGGGAAGCAGCCCCAGCATTTT. It is translated as CASSPTGKQPQHF.

J is TRBJ2-7 and V is TRBV9, with 9 bases identical to TRBD1. CDR3 length: 15 residues. The ends lost 2 bases at V and 0 bases at J; junction bases unmatched: 3. Germline V gene lookup returns CDR1 SGDLS and CDR2 YYNGEE. DNA of the CDR3: TGTGCCAGCAGCGTCGGGACAGGGAGCTCCTACGAGCAGTACTTC. Amino acid sequence: CASSVGTGSSYEQYF. The entire variable domain, with the rest obtained from reference TRBV9 and TRBJ2-7, is as follows: DSGVTQTPKHLITATGQRVTLRCSPRSGDLSVYWYQQSLDQGLQFLIQYYNGEERAKGNILERFSAQQFPDLHSELNLSSLELGDSALYFCASSVGTGSSYEQYFGPGTRLTVT.

V usage is TRBV6-5 and J usage is TRBJ1-1, with D unresolved. V was trimmed by 2 bases and J by 4 bases, leaving 8 bases between them. Germline CDR1 reads MNHEY; CDR2 reads SVGAGI. The CDR3 runs 13 residues. This CDR3 is CASSYGVATEAFF. CDR3 sequence (DNA): TGTGCCAGCAGTTACGGAGTGGCCACTGAAGCTTTCTTT.

The gene calls are TRBV28 and TRBJ2-7; D is perhaps TRBD1 (6 bases). V was shortened by 3 bases and J by 2 bases, with 11 bases between the two germline ends. Germline assignment: CDR1 MDHEN and CDR2 SYDVKM. The length of the CDR3 is 14 residues. CDR3 DNA sequence: TGTGCCAGCAGTTTTGGGGACAACACCTACGAGCAGTACTTC. This translates into CASSFGDNTYEQYF. The whole variable domain, remainder taken from reference TRBV28 and TRBJ2-7, is DVKVTQSSRYLVKRTGEKVFLECVQDMDHENMFWYRQDPGLGLRLIYFSYDVKMKEKGDIPEGYSVSREKKERFSLILESASTNQTSMYLCASSFGDNTYEQYFGPGTRLTVT.

This sequence joins TRBV14 and TRBJ2-7, with D tentatively TRBD2 (6 bases). Germline CDR1 and CDR2: SGHDN and FVKESK. The CDR3 is made up of 15 amino acids. Deletions cut 4 bases from V and 4 bases from J, with 17 bases between. The CDR3 DNA follows: TGTGCCAGCAGCCCACCTGGGCGGGGTCGGTACGAGCAGTACTTC. Protein: CASSPPGRGRYEQYF.

V gene TRBV4-1 combines with J gene TRBJ1-1, with TRBD1 matching 9 bases. V gave up 4 bases and J gave up 4 bases; unmatched junction bases: 7. Germline V gives CDR1 MGHRA, CDR2 YSYEKL. The CDR3 loop spans 15 amino acids. The DNA for the CDR3 is TGCGCCAGCAGCCTTTGGACAGGGGAGGCCACTGAAGCTTTCTTT. It translates to CASSLWTGEATEAFF.

The rearrangement uses TRBV28 and TRBJ1-2, with a weak D call TRBD1 (5 bases). V gave up 5 bases and J gave up 8 bases, with 24 bases separating them. Germline CDR1 is MDHEN and CDR2 is SYDVKM. This CDR3 is built from 16 residues. CDR3 sequence (DNA): TGTGCCAGCAGTCCCACGGGATTTGTGGGACTAATGGGCTACACCTTC. It specifies CASSPTGFVGLMGYTF.

The J gene is TRBJ1-2, the V gene TRBV6-1; 10 bases line up with TRBD1. CDR1 is MNHNS, CDR2 SASEGT, per germline. V dropped 4 bases and J dropped 3; count of bases not matched to a gene: 2. This CDR3 has 14 amino acids. Here the CDR3 DNA reads TGTGCCAGCAGTGGGACAGGGGGGCACTATGGCTACACCTTC. As protein: CASSGTGGHYGYTF.

The genes are TRBV15 and TRBJ2-5, with 9 bases identical to TRBD1. Germline assignment: CDR1 LNHNV and CDR2 YYDKDF (reference sequence). The CDR3 sequence is 14 residues long. The V gene end was trimmed by 1 base and the J gene end by 5 bases; junction bases not matched to a gene: 2. The CDR3 protein is CATSRVGTGETQYF. DNA for the CDR3: TGTGCCACCAGCAGAGTAGGGACAGGGGAGACCCAGTACTTC.

The rearrangement joins TRBV2 to TRBJ2-5, with D uncertain. Germline CDR1 is SNHLY and CDR2 is FYNNEI. The CDR3 runs 13 residues. Trimming stripped 5 bases from V and 5 bases from J, with 12 bases between. The CDR3 region is CASSTPGGETQYF. The CDR3 DNA reads TGTGCCAGCAGTACGCCGGGTGGGGAGACCCAGTACTTC.

The V and J genes are TRBV4-3 and TRBJ2-3; 7 bases are shared with TRBD1. Germline CDR1 LGHNA, CDR2 YSLEER. The CDR3 spans 15 residues. The ends lost 3 bases at V and 3 bases at J; junction bases unmatched: 6. CDR3 coding DNA: TGCGCCAGCAGCCAGGAGACAGGGCGGACAGATACGCAGTATTTT. It specifies CASSQETGRTDTQYF.

This chain uses TRBV10-2 with TRBJ2-5; D possibly corresponds to TRBD1 (5 bases). The V gene lost 3 bases and the J gene lost 3 bases, with 8 bases spanning the gap. CDR1 is WSHSY, CDR2 SAAADI, per germline. The CDR3 is 13 residues long. The CDR3 sequence is CASSDGAKETQYF. The DNA for the CDR3 is TGCGCCAGCAGTGATGGGGCGAAAGAGACCCAGTACTTC.